These T cell receptor beta chains were read from a single sample in a study of T cell responses to AZD1222 COVID-19 vaccine. Profiling relied on immunoSEQ multiplex PCR, and the TCRdb table lists in-frame clones only, not all of them. The data show approximately 150,000 clones, with more than 85% seen just once and approximately 3.8% held by the top ten. The sequencing here drew on peripheral blood, taken 28 days after the second AZD1222 dose. All receptors derive from an adult who received the AZD1222 COVID-19 vaccine. Both conserved end residues are part of each CDR3. A D gene is named only where the DNA matches it firmly. Only part of the rows carry a size: once, few, many, or a class if the clone is expanded.

j_gene,abundance,v_gene,d_gene,CDR3aa
TRBJ1-5,NA,TRBV19,NA,CASSTRQWGSNQPQHF
TRBJ1-1,NA,TRBV7-2,NA,CASSLVYRAVQAFF
TRBJ1-6,NA,TRBV7-9,TRBD1,CASSTGQVSPLHF
TRBJ2-2,NA,TRBV29-1,NA,CSVDEQSGELFF
TRBJ1-5,NA,TRBV5-4,NA,CASSSGPMSNQPQHF
TRBJ1-2,NA,TRBV5-1,NA,CASSLEGAGYGYTF
TRBJ1-1,NA,TRBV21-1,NA,CASTATRRNTEAFF
TRBJ2-5,NA,TRBV7-2,TRBD2,CASSLGLAGGYGETQYF
TRBJ2-1,NA,TRBV5-4,TRBD2,CATSSSGRRSYNEQFF
TRBJ2-7,NA,TRBV10-3,TRBD1,CAIRTGTYEQYF
TRBJ1-2,NA,TRBV6-2/TRBV6-3,TRBD1,CASSTRTGNYGYTF
TRBJ2-7,NA,TRBV20-1,NA,CSASSDSYYEQYF
TRBJ1-2,NA,TRBV6-5,NA,CASSLGTSGYTF
TRBJ1-2,NA,TRBV12-3/TRBV12-4,NA,CASSPAGASGYTF
TRBJ2-7,NA,TRBV6-2/TRBV6-3,NA,CASSLGGWYEQYF
TRBJ1-1,NA,TRBV6-1,NA,CASSDDSEAFF
TRBJ1-6,NA,TRBV4-3,NA,CASSQVQGPTSPLHF
TRBJ2-1,NA,TRBV19,TRBD1,CASSIGTGSANYNEQFF
TRBJ1-2,NA,TRBV6-1,NA,CASSEVDSYGYTF
TRBJ2-2,NA,TRBV9,TRBD2,CASSGGLATSPPGELFF
TRBJ1-2,NA,TRBV6-5,NA,CASSTQSGNYGYTF
TRBJ2-1,NA,TRBV6-2/TRBV6-3,NA,CASSSVGPNEQFF
TRBJ2-7,few,TRBV20-1,NA,CSASDSRVGYEQYF
TRBJ1-5,NA,TRBV28,NA,CASSRRGGNQPQHF
TRBJ2-1,NA,TRBV9,TRBD2,CASSAGLAGELYEQFF
TRBJ2-2,NA,TRBV7-9,TRBD1,CASSSGTGGHGELFF
TRBJ2-5,once,TRBV24-1,NA,CATSDLYGPETQYF
TRBJ2-3,NA,TRBV7-3,NA,CASSPLGGDTQYF
TRBJ2-5,once,TRBV4-1,NA,CASSPRTGQETQYF
TRBJ1-6,NA,TRBV28,TRBD1,CASSTTGAVYNSPLHF
TRBJ2-1,NA,TRBV24-1,TRBD2,CATSDFAGGPGLNEQFF
TRBJ2-1,NA,TRBV4-1,NA,CASSQELQSRGNEQFF
TRBJ1-2,NA,TRBV19,TRBD1,CASSKDRAMYYGYTF
TRBJ2-1,NA,TRBV6-4,TRBD2,CASSPLTSDSYNEQFF
TRBJ2-1,NA,TRBV29-1,NA,CSVEGSHGIYNEQFF
TRBJ1-2,once,TRBV4-3,NA,CASSQGPTVPLGYTF
TRBJ1-2,NA,TRBV6-2/TRBV6-3,NA,CASSYSGISYGYTF
TRBJ2-7,NA,TRBV7-8,NA,CASSSSWDNYEQYF
TRBJ1-1,once,TRBV28,NA,CASSPAIKNTEAFF
TRBJ2-7,NA,TRBV16,TRBD1,CASSQAGQGGRYEQYF
TRBJ2-2,NA,TRBV6-6,TRBD2,CASSRSVGLPSGGNTGELFF
TRBJ2-7,NA,TRBV5-4,NA,CASTVLGGSYEQYF
TRBJ2-1,NA,TRBV6-1,NA,CASSLGAYNEQFF
TRBJ1-2,NA,TRBV15,NA,CATSREVDGINTF
TRBJ2-7,NA,TRBV1,NA,CTSSRDRDLYEQYF
TRBJ1-5,NA,TRBV5-1,NA,CASSYTGGSQPQHF
TRBJ2-5,NA,TRBV6-2/TRBV6-3,NA,CASSPPTDEETQYF
TRBJ2-7,NA,TRBV27,TRBD2,CASSLFIAGVPYEQYF
TRBJ2-1,few,TRBV4-2,TRBD2,CASSQDPASGRRSYNEQFF
TRBJ1-1,NA,TRBV6-2/TRBV6-3,NA,CASSLTTGGRGAFF
TRBJ1-2,NA,TRBV7-2,TRBD1,CASSRDSYGYTF
TRBJ2-3,NA,TRBV5-1,TRBD2,CASSSAGGYTDTQYF
TRBJ2-3,NA,TRBV9,TRBD2,CASMKGTSGTDTQYF